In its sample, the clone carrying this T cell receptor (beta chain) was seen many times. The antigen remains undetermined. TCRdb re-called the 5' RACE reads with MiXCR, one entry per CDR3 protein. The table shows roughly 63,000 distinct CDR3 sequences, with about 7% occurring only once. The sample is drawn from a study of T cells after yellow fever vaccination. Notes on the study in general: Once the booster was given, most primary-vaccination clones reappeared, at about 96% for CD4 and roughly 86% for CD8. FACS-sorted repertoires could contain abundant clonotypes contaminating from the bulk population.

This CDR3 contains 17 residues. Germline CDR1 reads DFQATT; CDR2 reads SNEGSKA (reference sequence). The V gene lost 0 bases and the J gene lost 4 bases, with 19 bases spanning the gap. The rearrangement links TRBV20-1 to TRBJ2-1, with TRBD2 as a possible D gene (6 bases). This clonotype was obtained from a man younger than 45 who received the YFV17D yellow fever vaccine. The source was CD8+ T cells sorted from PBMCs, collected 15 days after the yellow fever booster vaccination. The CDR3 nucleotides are TGCAGTGCTAGAGAGGAGGGATTTACCGGCCCTTACAATGAGCAGTTCTTC. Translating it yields CSAREEGFTGPYNEQFF.